This T cell receptor (beta chain) was captured in a study of OX40 agonist ivuxolimab in advanced cancers. Study-level background: Participants could have had prior anti-PD-1, anti-PD-L1 or anti-CTLA-4 therapy, and around 40% had some. Study-wide results and limits: Expanded clones belonging to CD8+ T cells outnumbered, on average, those of CD4+.

This clone was seen only once. Antigen unknown. This CDR3 has 15 amino acids. Germline CDR1 and CDR2: LNHNV and YYDKDF (reference sequence). V shed 4 bases, J shed 4 bases, and the junction held 9 bases outside the gene matches. The assay was immunoSEQ multiplex PCR, and TCRdb's table has in-frame clones only and misses some. This table has roughly 92,000 clones, roughly 89% appearing once. The sample in question was CD4+ or CD8+ T cells sorted from blood, obtained in a trial of the OX40 agonist ivuxolimab. The chain combines TRBV15 with TRBJ2-5, with 7 bases identical to TRBD1. This clonotype was sampled from an adult with an advanced solid tumor such as melanoma, head and neck, liver or kidney cancer. CDR3: CATSNGDSPLETQYF. The CDR3 DNA reads TGTGCCACCAGCAACGGGGACAGCCCGCTAGAGACCCAGTACTTC.